This T cell receptor (beta chain) is from a study of shared clonotypes between healthy human individuals. For the study at large: Donors had three CD4 naive, three CD4 memory, two CD8 naive and one CD8 memory plate apiece.

This CDR3 region has 12 residues. The junction had 1 base not matched to a gene; V was cut back by 5 bases and J by 7 bases. In germline, CDR1 is SEHNR, CDR2 FQNEAQ (reference sequence). The authors ran the assay at deep level. Measured with immunoSEQ multiplex PCR; TCRdb has only the in-frame clones, and not every one. The repertoire has a few hundred thousand clones, roughly 97% of them found once; the top ten carry less than 0.065%. The sample comprised naive CD4+ T cells sorted from blood. Subset defined: CD45RA+ positively selected. The sequence derives from a woman younger than 45 in good health. The rearrangement joins TRBV7-9 to TRBJ2-7; 11 nucleotides line up with TRBD2. The CDR3 loop is CASSRLAGEQYF. CDR3 in DNA: TGTGCCAGCAGCCGACTAGCGGGGGAGCAGTACTTC.